The 22 T cell receptor beta chains listed next were all sequenced from one sample in a study of graft-versus-host responses after intestinal transplantation. Tissue processing of the graft released intraepithelial and lamina propria lymphocytes from it. Repertoires were generated with immunoSEQ multiplex PCR, while TCRdb's copy carries only in-frame clones and drops some. The table has some 20,000 clones, approximately 72% seen once. The material sequenced was ileum tissue, taken around 20 days after intestinal transplant. The receptors derive from a human patient who received an intestinal transplant, so some T cells may come from the graft donor.

CDR3 protein: CARSPTGQNTEAFF. Here the CDR3 DNA reads TGTGCCAGAAGCCCGACAGGGCAGAACACTGAAGCTTTCTTT. This sequence joins TRBV5-3 and TRBJ1-1, with 7 bases that match TRBD1. TRBV5-3 is recorded as an ORF, its role being uncertain. The CDR3 covers 14 residues. Unmatched junction bases numbered 4, after V lost 4 bases and J lost 1 base.

This chain links TRBV7-8 with TRBJ2-7, with TRBD2 identical over 7 bases. CDR1 is SGHVS, CDR2 FQNEAQ, per germline. The ends lost 4 bases at V and 2 bases at J; junction bases unmatched: 2. The CDR3 runs 13 residues. The CDR3 bases are TGTGCCAGCAGCTGGGGGGGGGCCTACGAGCAGTACTTC. Translation gives CASSWGGAYEQYF. Full variable domain (rest looked up from reference TRBV7-8 and TRBJ2-7): GAGVSQSPRYKVAKRGQDVALRCDPISGHVSLFWYQQALGQGPEFLTYFQNEAQLDKSGLPSDRFFAERPEGSVSTLKIQRTQQEDSAVYLCASSWGGAYEQYFGPGTRLTVT.

This clone showed up just a few times. V gene TRBV19 combines with J gene TRBJ1-5; TRBD1 agrees at 9 bases. V dropped 1 base and J dropped 2; count of bases not matched to a gene: 6. CDR1 and CDR2 (germline): LNHDA, SQIVND (reference sequence). CDR3 length equals 17 residues. CDR3 region: CASSIGTGASGNQPQHF. In DNA, the CDR3 is TGTGCCAGTAGTATAGGGACAGGGGCTTCGGGCAATCAGCCCCAGCATTTT.

This clone was recorded a few times. This sequence joins TRBV29-1 and TRBJ2-7; no definite D call. The CDR3 totals 13 residues. The germline V gene has CDR1 SQVTM and CDR2 ANQGSEA. V was clipped by 4 bases and J by 3 bases, with 13 bases between them. The CDR3 loop is CSVVFSTLYEQYF. In nucleotides, the CDR3 is TGCAGCGTTGTATTCAGTACGCTCTACGAGCAGTACTTC.

The chain combines TRBV9 with TRBJ2-1; no firm D call. The ends were cut back, 1 base at V and 4 bases at J, with 6 bases in the middle. Germline V lookup: CDR1 SGDLS, CDR2 YYNGEE. The CDR3 sequence is 13 residues long. The CDR3 protein is CASSVYGYNEQFF. Written as DNA, the CDR3 is TGTGCCAGCAGCGTATACGGTTACAATGAGCAGTTCTTC. Together with reference TRBV9 and TRBJ2-1, the CDR3 gives the full variable domain: DSGVTQTPKHLITATGQRVTLRCSPRSGDLSVYWYQQSLDQGLQFLIQYYNGEERAKGNILERFSAQQFPDLHSELNLSSLELGDSALYFCASSVYGYNEQFFGPGTRLTVL.

This clone occurred a few times. V is TRBV5-1 and J is TRBJ1-1; D is unclear. V was trimmed by 0 bases and J by 12 bases, leaving 9 bases between them. CDR1 SGHRS and CDR2 YFSETQ come from the germline V gene. This CDR3 comprises 11 residues. Written as DNA, the CDR3 is TGCGCCAGCAGCTTGGCCGGGGTGTCTTTCTTT. Translation gives CASSLAGVSFF.

The chain recombines TRBV28 with TRBJ1-6; TRBD1 agrees at 10 bases. After removal of 6 bases from V and 9 bases from J, the junction contained 8 bases not matched to a gene. This CDR3 contains 15 residues. Germline CDR1 MDHEN, CDR2 SYDVKM. CDR3 DNA sequence: TGTGCCAGCAGCCCCGGGACAGGGGAGAGTTCACCCCTCCACTTT. It specifies CASSPGTGESSPLHF.

This clone was detected only once. The V and J genes are TRBV27 and TRBJ2-1, with D tentatively TRBD2 (5 bases). The CDR3 consists of 12 residues. Germline V gives CDR1 MNHEY, CDR2 SMNVEV (reference sequence). V was cut by 7 bases and J by 5 bases, with 9 bases left in between. In DNA, the CDR3 is TGTGCCAGCATGGTCGGGGACAATGAGCAGTTCTTC. It specifies CASMVGDNEQFF.

The rearrangement links TRBV11-3 to TRBJ2-7, with a tentative D call TRBD2 (6 bases). Germline V gene sequence: CDR1 SGHNT, CDR2 YENEEA. This CDR3 is 15 amino acids long. Trimming removed 5 bases at V and 6 bases at J, with 20 bases between. The CDR3 region has the DNA TGTGCCAGCAGCCCAAACCCTGGGACTGACACCGAGCAGTACTTC. Its protein is CASSPNPGTDTEQYF.

This clone was seen only once. J is TRBJ2-4 and V is TRBV2; D is unresolved. Germline CDR1 reads SNHLY; CDR2 reads FYNNEI. V was cut by 6 bases and J by 0 bases, with 18 bases left in between. The CDR3 consists of 17 residues. The CDR3 region has the DNA TGTGCCAGCAGGAGGAGTGTGTGGAAGTCAGCCAAAAACATTCAGTACTTC. Its protein product is CASRRSVWKSAKNIQYF.

This chain links TRBV4-3 with TRBJ2-1; tentatively, D is TRBD2 (6 bases). CDR1 and CDR2 from the germline V gene are LGHNA and YSLEER. V gave up 3 bases and J gave up 3 bases, with 9 bases separating them. The CDR3 has 14 amino acids. The CDR3 here is CASSHRDFYNEQFF. CDR3 in DNA: TGCGCCAGCAGCCACCGGGACTTCTACAATGAGCAGTTCTTC.

This clone turned up a few times. The CDR3 loop reads CASSVDPGQPYEQYF. DNA for the CDR3: TGTGCCAGCAGTGTCGACCCGGGACAGCCCTACGAGCAGTACTTC. The genes are TRBV27 and TRBJ2-7, with 7 bases matching TRBD1. Germline V gene lookup returns CDR1 MNHEY and CDR2 SMNVEV (reference sequence). The junction had 9 bases not matched to a gene; V was cut back by 5 bases and J by 2 bases. CDR3 length equals 15 residues.

CDR3 in DNA: TGTGCCAGCAGCCGTACGACTAGCGGGTCGAATCAGTACTTC. This codes for CASSRTTSGSNQYF. The chain employs TRBV27 and TRBJ2-7; the match to TRBD2 covers 10 bases. Per the germline V gene, CDR1 is MNHEY and CDR2 is SMNVEV (reference sequence). This CDR3 is built from 14 residues. The V and J ends lost 6 bases and 10 bases, in that order; junction bases with no gene match: 12.

This clone appeared once. The chain is built from TRBV13 and TRBJ1-4, with 7 nucleotides matching TRBD1. CDR1 and CDR2 (germline): PRHDT, FYEKMQ (reference sequence). The J segment lost 8 bases and the V segment lost 5 bases, leaving 14 bases of the junction unmatched. This CDR3 spans 16 amino acids. CDR3 sequence reads: CASSPDRTGGGEKLFF. CDR3 nucleotide sequence: TGTGCCAGCAGCCCAGACCGGACAGGCGGAGGGGAAAAACTGTTTTTT.

The genes are TRBV27 and TRBJ1-1; tentatively, D is TRBD1 (6 bases). V shed 3 bases and J shed 1 base, with 9 bases lying between them. From germline, CDR1 is MNHEY and CDR2 SMNVEV (reference sequence). The CDR3 runs to 14 residues. The CDR3 region has the DNA TGTGCCAGCAGTTTTGGGGGCCCGAACACTGAAGCTTTCTTT. This encodes CASSFGGPNTEAFF.

The sample holds a few counts of this clone. V usage is TRBV9 and J usage is TRBJ2-2; 8 positions match TRBD1. Trimming at V came to 1 base and at J to 4 bases, leaving 6 bases not matched to a gene. Looked up from germline, CDR1 is SGDLS and CDR2 is YYNGEE. This CDR3 is built from 16 residues. The CDR3 protein is CASSVPGGAGTGELFF. The CDR3 bases are TGTGCCAGCAGCGTACCAGGGGGCGCGGGCACCGGGGAGCTGTTTTTT.

The chain recombines TRBV5-1 with TRBJ2-1; weak D call: TRBD2 (7 bases). Trimming took 1 base from V and 9 from J, leaving 20 bases between them. The CDR3 loop spans 16 amino acids. Germline CDR1 reads SGHRS; CDR2 reads YFSETQ. The CDR3 DNA reads as TGCGCCAGCAGCTTGACATACAGTCCGGGGGGCGGTGAGCAGTTCTTC. Its translation: CASSLTYSPGGGEQFF.

The sample holds a few counts of this clone. The V and J genes are TRBV5-3 and TRBJ1-3, with TRBD1 as a possible D gene (6 bases). TRBV5-3 is treated as an ORF (open reading frame) with a function not yet certain. Trimming removed 3 bases from V and 5 bases from J, with 15 bases in between. This CDR3 region has 15 residues. For the CDR3, the DNA is TGTGCCAGAAGCTCCTTCAGGGGTTCTAGAAACACCATATATTTT. Protein sequence: CARSSFRGSRNTIYF.

The chain couples TRBV4-1 to TRBJ2-1; TRBD2 is a possible D gene (5 bases). Germline-derived CDR1 and CDR2 are MGHRA and YSYEKL. Trimming removed 0 bases from V and 9 bases from J, with 12 bases in between. The length of the CDR3 is 14 residues. DNA for the CDR3: TGCGCCAGCAGCCAAGAGGAGAGGGCAATTGAGCAGTTCTTC. Translated, it gives CASSQEERAIEQFF.

This rearrangement joins TRBV4-3 to TRBJ1-3, with TRBD1 matching over 8 bases. V lost 0 bases to trimming and J lost 4 bases; unmatched junction nucleotides: 8. CDR1 is LGHNA, CDR2 YSLEER, per germline. This CDR3 comprises 17 residues. The CDR3 spells CASSQEFLRGLGNTIYF. CDR3 DNA: TGCGCCAGCAGCCAAGAGTTCCTCAGGGGGCTCGGAAACACCATATATTTT.

V is TRBV7-2 and J is TRBJ1-2; TRBD1 matches 10 bases. CDR3 length: 13 amino acids. J gave up 4 bases and V 5 bases, and 1 base lay outside the gene matches. Germline V lookup: CDR1 SGHTA, CDR2 FQGNSA. CDR3 bases: TGTGCCAGCAGCCGGACAGGGGGCTATGGCTACACCTTC. Translation: CASSRTGGYGYTF. The whole variable domain, remainder taken from reference TRBV7-2 and TRBJ1-2, is GAGVSQSPSNKVTEKGKDVELRCDPISGHTALYWYRQSLGQGLEFLIYFQGNSAPDKSGLPSDRFSAERTGGSVSTLTIQRTQQEDSAVYLCASSRTGGYGYTFGSGTRLTVV.

V and J are TRBV19 and TRBJ1-6; unclear D gene. The CDR3 has 16 residues. The germline V and J ends were trimmed by 7 bases and 6 bases, with 19 bases remaining between them. Germline V gives CDR1 LNHDA, CDR2 SQIVND (reference sequence). The DNA of the CDR3 is TGTGCCAGTACCTCCACGGCGTACTCGGGTAATTCACCCCTCCACTTT. Translating it yields CASTSTAYSGNSPLHF.